Each of the 26 T cell receptor beta chains below was sequenced from the same sample in a study of lymphopenia after photon versus proton radiotherapy. Libraries were prepared by immunoSEQ multiplex PCR; TCRdb keeps only in-frame clonotypes and omits some of them. The data contain about 62,000 clones, 87% of them singletons. The sample in question was peripheral blood, obtained from a patient treated with proton-based radiotherapy. The receptors shown here come from a man of 80 years or more with esophageal cancer.

This clone came up a few times. Different DNA sequences within this sample yield the same CDR3. The chain is built from TRBV10-3 and TRBJ1-5; D might be TRBD1 (6 bases). The CDR3 is 17 residues long. The V gene's germline CDR1 is ENHRY and CDR2 SYGVKD. With 10 bases removed from V and 0 bases from J, the gap between germline ends came to 22 bases. Here the CDR3 DNA reads TGTGCCACCAAGGAGGTAGGAGGGGGGAATAGCAATCAGCCCCAGCATTTT. Translated, it gives CATKEVGGGNSNQPQHF.

The CDR3 is CASSFRRENNEQFF. In DNA, the CDR3 is TGTGCCAGCAGCTTTAGACGAGAGAACAATGAGCAGTTCTTC. The chain combines TRBV7-7 with TRBJ2-1, with D hard to call. From germline, CDR1 is SSHAT and CDR2 FNYEAQ (reference sequence). V lost 3 bases and J 5 bases, leaving 11 bases between the germline ends. CDR3 size: 14 residues.

The V call is TRBV4-2, the J call TRBJ2-1, with D perhaps TRBD2 (7 bases). Germline lookup yields CDR1 LGHNA and CDR2 YNFKEQ. This CDR3 region has 17 residues. V dropped 4 bases and J dropped 6 bases, with 22 bases sitting between them. The chain's CDR3 is CASSRGGPRGPTNEQFF. CDR3 nucleotides: TGTGCCAGCAGCCGAGGCGGTCCGCGGGGGCCCACCAATGAGCAGTTCTTC.

This clone has only one observation. CDR3 amino acids: CASSIGQIPTEQYF. The CDR3 DNA reads TGTGCCAGTAGTATTGGGCAGATACCAACCGAGCAGTACTTC. This chain connects TRBV19 to TRBJ2-7; D remains ambiguous. V shed 3 bases and J shed 6 bases, with 15 bases lying between them. This CDR3 comprises 14 residues. Germline V lookup: CDR1 LNHDA, CDR2 SQIVND (reference sequence).

The rearrangement links TRBV9 to TRBJ1-4; D is ambiguous. The length of the CDR3 is 14 residues. V lost 2 bases and J 5 bases, leaving 10 bases between the germline ends. CDR1 SGDLS and CDR2 YYNGEE come from the germline V gene. CDR3 nucleotide sequence: TGTGCCAGCAGCGTTGGTACCCAAAATGAAAAACTGTTTTTT. As protein: CASSVGTQNEKLFF.

V is TRBV25-1 and J is TRBJ2-7, with TRBD1 as a possible D gene (5 bases). Germline V gene sequence: CDR1 MGHDK, CDR2 SYGVNS. CDR3 size: 14 residues. V lost 5 bases and J 2 bases, leaving 13 bases between the germline ends. CDR3 protein: CASSRPTGTYEQYF. Written as DNA, the CDR3 is TGTGCCAGCAGTCGACCCACAGGTACCTACGAGCAGTACTTC.

The chain carries TRBV18 and TRBJ1-2, with D unclear. V lost 3 bases, J lost 2 bases, and 10 bases lay in between. The CDR3 runs 14 residues. CDR1 and CDR2 (germline): KGHSH, LQKENI. The CDR3 sequence: CASSPRGGNYGYTF. DNA of the CDR3: TGTGCCAGCTCACCTCGGGGAGGGAACTATGGCTACACCTTC.

This chain joins TRBV5-3 and TRBJ1-5; tentative D call: TRBD1 (6 bases). TRBV5-3 is identified as an open reading frame with a role that is uncertain. The CDR3 runs 16 residues. V was pared by 4 bases and J by 0 bases, with 14 bases between. CDR3 in DNA: TGTGCCAGAAGCCGCCGGGGGGCGCATAGCAATCAGCCCCAGCATTTT. The encoded protein is CARSRRGAHSNQPQHF.

This sequence joins TRBV6-1 and TRBJ2-7, with D unresolved. V lost 0 bases, J lost 3 bases, and 6 bases lay in between. CDR1 and CDR2 (germline): MNHNS, SASEGT. The CDR3 loop spans 13 amino acids. The DNA of the CDR3 is TGTGCCAGCAGTGAAGCAGGGAACTACGAGCAGTACTTC. It encodes CASSEAGNYEQYF.

This chain connects TRBV11-2 to TRBJ1-3, with D possibly TRBD1 on 6 matching bases. Germline CDR1 SGHAT, CDR2 FQNNGV. This CDR3 spans 17 amino acids. With 0 bases removed from V and 1 base from J, the gap between germline ends came to 13 bases. The CDR3 loop is CASSLEAGARSGNTIYF. Here the CDR3 DNA reads TGTGCCAGCAGCTTAGAAGCAGGGGCCAGATCTGGAAACACCATATATTTT.

The genes are TRBV18 and TRBJ1-1, with TRBD1 matching over 7 bases. Germline trimming cut 3 bases from V and 3 bases from J; bases unmatched to any gene: 7. The CDR3 covers 15 residues. Germline V gene data show CDR1 as KGHSH and CDR2 as LQKENI. The CDR3, as DNA: TGTGCCAGCTCACCTGATGGGCAGGGGGACACTGAAGCTTTCTTT. Its protein product is CASSPDGQGDTEAFF. Looking up the rest from reference TRBV18 and TRBJ1-1 gives the full variable domain: NAGVMQNPRHLVRRRGQEARLRCSPMKGHSHVYWYRQLPEEGLKFMVYLQKENIIDESGMPKERFSAEFPKEGPSILRIQQVVRGDSAAYFCASSPDGQGDTEAFFGQGTRLTVV.

This clone occurred once. The rearrangement joins TRBV30 to TRBJ1-1; D perhaps matches TRBD1 (6 bases). The CDR3 covers 16 residues. Trimming took off 4 bases at V and 0 bases at J, with 18 bases between the two ends. Germline values: CDR1 GTSNPN, CDR2 SVGIG (reference sequence). The CDR3 nucleotides read TGTGCCTGGACCACGACAGGCCGGGGTTTGAACACTGAAGCTTTCTTT. Amino acids: CAWTTTGRGLNTEAFF.

The CDR3 region is CASSLAIAGSYGYTF. As DNA, the CDR3 is TGTGCCAGCAGCTTAGCCATAGCTGGCTCCTATGGCTACACCTTC. V and J are TRBV7-2 and TRBJ1-2; D unresolved. The V gene lost 0 bases and the J gene lost 4 bases, with 12 bases spanning the gap. The CDR3 extends over 15 amino acids. Germline-derived CDR1 and CDR2 are SGHTA and FQGNSA. Combining the CDR3 with reference TRBV7-2 and TRBJ1-2 gives the whole variable domain GAGVSQSPSNKVTEKGKDVELRCDPISGHTALYWYRQSLGQGLEFLIYFQGNSAPDKSGLPSDRFSAERTGGSVSTLTIQRTQQEDSAVYLCASSLAIAGSYGYTFGSGTRLTVV.

The gene calls are TRBV5-5 and TRBJ1-3, with D possibly being TRBD1 (5 bases). Trimming took off 4 bases at V and 0 bases at J, with 8 bases between the two ends. Germline CDR1 and CDR2: SGHKS and YYEKEE (reference sequence). The CDR3 totals 14 residues. The CDR3 spells CASSVDISGNTIYF. The CDR3 DNA reads TGTGCCAGCAGCGTGGACATCTCTGGAAACACCATATATTTT.

The chain recombines TRBV2 with TRBJ2-5; D is unresolved. The CDR3 spans 11 residues. V was shortened by 7 bases and J by 1 base, with 4 bases between the two germline ends. CDR1 is SNHLY, CDR2 FYNNEI, per germline. The CDR3 sequence is CASTFQETQYF. The CDR3 bases are TGTGCCAGCACCTTCCAAGAGACCCAGTACTTC.

The rearrangement uses TRBV7-6 and TRBJ2-2; D gene ambiguous. Germline V gives CDR1 SGHVS, CDR2 FNYEAQ. CDR3 size: 14 residues. Deletions cut 4 bases from V and 3 bases from J, with 9 bases between. The CDR3 region is CASSSQEYTGELFF. In DNA form, the CDR3 reads TGTGCCAGCAGCTCCCAGGAGTACACCGGGGAGCTGTTTTTT.

V gene TRBV7-9 combines with J gene TRBJ2-1; weak D call: TRBD2 (6 bases). CDR3 length: 17 amino acids. The germline CDR1 and CDR2 sequences are SEHNR and FQNEAQ (reference sequence). Trimming cost V 4 bases and J 0 bases, with 16 bases left between them. In nucleotides, the CDR3 is TGTGCCAGCAGCTGGGGTGGAGGACTATTCTCCTACAATGAGCAGTTCTTC. Translating gives CASSWGGGLFSYNEQFF.

The V call is TRBV19, the J call TRBJ1-5; D call uncertain. Trimming left V 6 bases short and J 0 bases short, with 9 bases between. Germline lookup yields CDR1 LNHDA and CDR2 SQIVND (reference sequence). The CDR3 consists of 14 residues. Here the CDR3 reads CASRAAYSNQPQHF. Here the CDR3 DNA reads TGTGCCAGTAGGGCAGCCTATAGCAATCAGCCCCAGCATTTT.

The CDR3 sequence: CASRLSPANTGELFF. CDR3 coding DNA: TGTGCCAGCAGACTCAGCCCAGCGAACACCGGGGAGCTGTTTTTT. The gene calls are TRBV7-2 and TRBJ2-2; no reliable D call. Germline CDR1 is SGHTA and CDR2 is FQGNSA. The CDR3 runs 15 residues. Trimming left V 6 bases short and J 0 bases short, with 11 bases between. Drawing the rest from reference TRBV7-2 and TRBJ2-2, the complete variable domain is GAGVSQSPSNKVTEKGKDVELRCDPISGHTALYWYRQSLGQGLEFLIYFQGNSAPDKSGLPSDRFSAERTGGSVSTLTIQRTQQEDSAVYLCASRLSPANTGELFFGEGSRLTVL.

V usage is TRBV5-1 and J usage is TRBJ1-4, with 7 positions matching TRBD1. The length of the CDR3 is 14 residues. Germline lookup yields CDR1 SGHRS and CDR2 YFSETQ. After removal of 2 bases from V and 7 bases from J, the junction contained 5 bases not matched to a gene. The CDR3 protein is CASSFDRVTEKLFF. In DNA form, the CDR3 reads TGCGCCAGCAGCTTCGACAGGGTGACTGAAAAACTGTTTTTT. Full variable domain (rest looked up from reference TRBV5-1 and TRBJ1-4): KAGVTQTPRYLIKTRGQQVTLSCSPISGHRSVSWYQQTPGQGLQFLFEYFSETQRNKGNFPGRFSGRQFSNSRSEMNVSTLELGDSALYLCASSFDRVTEKLFFGSGTQLSVL.

V usage is TRBV4-2 and J usage is TRBJ2-7; D unclear. The CDR3 length is 12 residues. V gave up 1 base and J gave up 3 bases, with 4 bases separating them. Germline loops: CDR1 LGHNA, CDR2 YNFKEQ. The CDR3 here is CASSQGLYEQYF. In DNA, the CDR3 is TGTGCCAGCAGCCAAGGACTCTACGAGCAGTACTTC.

This sequence joins TRBV27 and TRBJ2-5, with 7 positions matching TRBD1. The length of the CDR3 is 14 residues. V dropped 5 bases and J dropped 1; count of bases not matched to a gene: 4. Germline lookup yields CDR1 MNHEY and CDR2 SMNVEV (reference sequence). The CDR3 DNA reads as TGTGCCAGCAGTACTCAGGGGGTCCAAGAGACCCAGTACTTC. Translating it yields CASSTQGVQETQYF.

V gene TRBV11-2 combines with J gene TRBJ2-7; TRBD1 aligns across 8 bases. The CDR3 has 15 residues. Trimming removed 2 bases from V and 1 base from J; junction bases left unmatched: 4. Germline loops: CDR1 SGHAT, CDR2 FQNNGV. CDR3 in amino acids: CASSLNRQGSYEQYF. The CDR3 DNA sequence: TGTGCCAGCAGCTTAAATAGACAGGGGTCCTACGAGCAGTACTTC.

The count of this clone is one. This sequence joins TRBV23-1 and TRBJ2-2; D is unclear. TRBV23-1 is an open reading frame, and its role is uncertain. The CDR3 runs 13 residues. Deletions cut 10 bases from V and 2 bases from J, with 11 bases between. CDR3 DNA sequence: TGCGCCATGGCGGCCGCTAACACCGGGGAGCTGTTTTTT. Its translation is CAMAAANTGELFF.

The chain has TRBV5-5 and TRBJ2-7; the match to TRBD1 covers 8 bases. Looked up from germline, CDR1 is SGHKS and CDR2 is YYEKEE (reference sequence). The V segment lost 2 bases and the J segment 2 bases; nucleotides outside the gene matches: 3. This CDR3 region has 14 residues. The CDR3 loop reads CASSFGDRTYEQYF. CDR3 nucleotides: TGTGCCAGCAGCTTCGGGGACAGGACCTACGAGCAGTACTTC.

The chain joins TRBV27 to TRBJ1-5; possibly TRBD1 for D (5 bases). The V gene's germline CDR1 is MNHEY and CDR2 SMNVEV (reference sequence). Trimming cost V 5 bases and J 4 bases, with 18 bases left between them. The CDR3 has 16 residues. CDR3 coding DNA: TGTGCCAGCAGTCCGCTTCCCTCGGGGGGAAATCAGCCCCAGCATTTT. Translation: CASSPLPSGGNQPQHF.